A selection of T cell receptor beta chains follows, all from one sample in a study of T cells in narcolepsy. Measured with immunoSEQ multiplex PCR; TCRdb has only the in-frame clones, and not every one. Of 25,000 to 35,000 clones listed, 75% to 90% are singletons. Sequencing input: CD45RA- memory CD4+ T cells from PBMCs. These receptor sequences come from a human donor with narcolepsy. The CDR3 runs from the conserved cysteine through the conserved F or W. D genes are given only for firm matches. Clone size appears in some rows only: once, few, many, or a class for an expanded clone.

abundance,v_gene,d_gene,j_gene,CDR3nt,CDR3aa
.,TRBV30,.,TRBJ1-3,TGTGCCTGGAGTGAGGGCACCATATATTTT,CAWSEGTIYF
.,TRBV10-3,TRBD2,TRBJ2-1,TGTGCCATCAGCAAGGGGACTAGCGGTCCCAATGAGCAGTTCTTC,CAISKGTSGPNEQFF
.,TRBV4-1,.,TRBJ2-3,TGCGCCAGCAGCCGGACTGGGGGAGATACGCAGTATTTT,CASSRTGGDTQYF
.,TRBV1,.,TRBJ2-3,TGCACCAGCAGCCAACCCCGGGCGGGATCCACAGATACGCAGTATTTT,CTSSQPRAGSTDTQYF
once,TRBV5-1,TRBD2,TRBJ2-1,TGCGCCAGCAGCTTACCCGAAAAGCCGGGACTAGTGCATGAGCAGTTCTTC,CASSLPEKPGLVHEQFF
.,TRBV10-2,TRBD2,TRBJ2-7,TGCGCCAGCAGGACTAGCGGGACAAGCTCCTACGAGCAGTACTTC,CASRTSGTSSYEQYF
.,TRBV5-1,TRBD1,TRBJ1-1,TGCGCCAGCAGAGTGCGGACAGGGTACACTGAAGCTTTCTTT,CASRVRTGYTEAFF
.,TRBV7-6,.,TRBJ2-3,TGTGCCAGCAGCTTGGTGGGACCAGATACGCAGTATTTT,CASSLVGPDTQYF
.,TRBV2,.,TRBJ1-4,TGTGCCAGCAGTGACAGGGGAGCTAATGAAAAACTGTTTTTT,CASSDRGANEKLFF
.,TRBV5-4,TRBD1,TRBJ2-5,TGTGCCAGCAGCTTGCAGTCGGGACAGCAAGAGACCCAGTACTTC,CASSLQSGQQETQYF
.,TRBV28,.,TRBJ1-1,TGTGCCAGCAGTGGGATTGGCATAAAGGCTTTCTTT,CASSGIGIKAFF
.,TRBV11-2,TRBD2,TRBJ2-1,TGTGCCAGCAGCTTACGACGTTTGGGCGGGAGGGACAATGAGCAGTTCTTC,CASSLRRLGGRDNEQFF
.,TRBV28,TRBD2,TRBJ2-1,TGTGCCAGCGGCGGGGGGCACCCCTACAATGAGCAGTTCTTC,CASGGGHPYNEQFF
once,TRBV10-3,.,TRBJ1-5,TGTGCCATCAGTGAAAGCAATCAGCCCCAGCATTTT,CAISESNQPQHF
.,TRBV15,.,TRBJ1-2,TGTGCCACCAGCAGTATACGGGGTAACTATGGCTACACCTTC,CATSSIRGNYGYTF
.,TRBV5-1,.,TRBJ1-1,TGCGCCAGCAGCTCGGGCCTTACAGGGCGGACTGAAGCTTTCTTT,CASSSGLTGRTEAFF
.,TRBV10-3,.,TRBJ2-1,TGTGCCATCACCCCCCGGGGTCCACCGGGGGAGCAGTTCTTC,CAITPRGPPGEQFF
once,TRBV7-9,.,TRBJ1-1,TGTGCCAGCAGCTTAGAAGGATTTGAAGCTTTCTTT,CASSLEGFEAFF